The 23 T cell receptor beta chains reported below all come from one sample, sequenced in a study of blood T cells in healthy people across ages. Sample-barcoded 5' priming and a J-beta primer mix drove a second PCR of 7 to 11 cycles. One entry per CDR3 protein results from TCRdb running MiXCR on the 5' RACE reads. Among about 690,000 distinct CDR3 sequences listed, about 43% were seen once. The sample consisted of blood. These receptors were obtained from a man older than 75 in good health.

The chain links TRBV6-2 or TRBV6-3 to TRBJ2-1, with TRBD2 matching over 13 bases. The CDR3 is 15 residues long. CDR1 is MNHEY, CDR2 SVGEGT, per germline. The V segment lost 5 bases and the J segment 7 bases; nucleotides outside the gene matches: 5. This CDR3 reads CASSDGLAGVNEQFF. The CDR3, as DNA: TGTGCCAGCAGTGACGGACTAGCGGGAGTAAATGAGCAGTTCTTC.

As concerns this clonotype: A much more abundant neighbour one base away suggests this may be a read error. The chain is built from TRBV7-8 and TRBJ2-5; 7 bases are shared with TRBD1. CDR3 length equals 16 residues. Germline V gives CDR1 SGHVS, CDR2 FQNEAQ. The V gene end was trimmed by 3 bases and the J gene end by 11 bases; junction bases not matched to a gene: 18. CDR3 DNA sequence: TGTGCCAGCAGCTTGACGACCCGGGACAGATACAATGAGCAGTACTTC. It codes for CASSLTTRDRYNEQYF.

Comment on this clonotype: Sequence at one end of the junction differs from germline and may be a read error. V usage is TRBV12-3 or TRBV12-4 and J usage is TRBJ2-3; D is unresolved. The CDR3 has 12 amino acids. In nucleotides, the CDR3 is TGTGCCAGCAACGCCAGCGCAGATGCGCAGTATTTT. Its protein is CASNASADAQYF.

The gene calls are TRBV6-2 or TRBV6-3 and TRBJ2-3, with D perhaps matching TRBD2 (7 bases). The germline V and J ends were trimmed by 6 bases and 4 bases, with 20 bases remaining between them. CDR1 MNHEY and CDR2 SVGEGT come from the germline V gene. This CDR3 spans 16 amino acids. DNA of the CDR3: TGTGCCAGCAGACGCGGGGGCGCCGTAATCGCAGATACGCAGTATTTT. Amino acid sequence: CASRRGGAVIADTQYF.

The V and J genes are TRBV20-1 and TRBJ2-7; D not resolved. CDR1 and CDR2 from the germline V gene are DFQATT and SNEGSKA (reference sequence). The CDR3 extends over 15 amino acids. The ends were cut back, 0 bases at V and 7 bases at J, with 19 bases in the middle. CDR3 DNA sequence: TGCAGTGCTAGAGACGCACGAAGAGTGGTCGGGGAGCAGTACTTC. Its translation is CSARDARRVVGEQYF.

This chain links TRBV29-1 with TRBJ2-1; the D is unclear. The end of the DNA is better explained by TRBJ2-7, so the J call may be wrong. The CDR3 consists of 13 residues. The germline V gene encodes CDR1 SQVTM and CDR2 ANQGSEA. CDR3 in DNA: TGCAGCGTTTTGGTAGGGTCCTACAATGAGCAGTACTTC. Translating it yields CSVLVGSYNEQYF.

The chain carries TRBV7-2 and TRBJ2-5; a weak D match, TRBD1 (5 bases). With 5 bases removed from V and 11 bases from J, the gap between germline ends came to 15 bases. This CDR3 has 12 amino acids. Per the germline V gene, CDR1 is SGHTA and CDR2 is FQGNSA. The CDR3 DNA is TGTGCCAGCAGCCCATCACAGGTAGAGCAGTACTTC. Its protein product is CASSPSQVEQYF.

The genes are TRBV18 and TRBJ2-5; D gene unclear. The V gene lost 3 bases and the J gene lost 1 base, with 15 bases spanning the gap. The CDR3 is made up of 16 amino acids. Germline CDR1 and CDR2: KGHSH and LQKENI. The CDR3 bases are TGTGCCAGCTCACCTCCAGATTATAAATTCCAAGAGACCCAGTACTTC. Encoded protein: CASSPPDYKFQETQYF.

In this sample, this clonotype turned up many times. This chain joins TRBV7-2 and TRBJ2-6; 15 nucleotides line up with TRBD2. Germline CDR1 is SGHTA and CDR2 is FQGNSA. The CDR3 sequence is 19 residues long. With V trimmed by 4 bases and J by 3 bases, 7 bases remained unmatched. DNA for the CDR3: TGTGCCAGCAGCTCCTGGACTAGCGGGGGGGCCTATGGGGCCAACGTCCTGACTTTC. It encodes CASSSWTSGGAYGANVLTF. Based on the CDR3 plus reference TRBV7-2 and TRBJ2-6, the full variable domain is GAGVSQSPSNKVTEKGKDVELRCDPISGHTALYWYRQSLGQGLEFLIYFQGNSAPDKSGLPSDRFSAERTGGSVSTLTIQRTQQEDSAVYLCASSSWTSGGAYGANVLTFGAGSRLTVL.

A note on this clonotype: Since a much larger clone is just one base distant, this may be a read error. The rearrangement links TRBV7-2 to TRBJ2-3; no definite D call. Germline assignment: CDR1 SGHTA and CDR2 FQGNSA. The CDR3 has 13 residues. V was trimmed by 5 bases and J by 6 bases, leaving 12 bases between them. CDR3 DNA: TGTGCCAGCAGCGTCGGGTATGGTGATACGCAGTATTTT. It encodes CASSVGYGDTQYF.

The V call is TRBV7-2, the J call TRBJ2-5; 10 bases map to TRBD1. CDR1 and CDR2 from the germline V gene are SGHTA and FQGNSA. V gave up 5 bases and J gave up 11 bases; unmatched junction bases: 11. The CDR3 contains 14 residues. The CDR3 DNA follows: TGTGCCAGCAGCGTAGACAGGGGGCAGGTTAAGCAGTACTTC. This encodes CASSVDRGQVKQYF.

Of note for this clonotype: Compared with germline, one end of the junction differs, possibly owing to a read error. The chain couples TRBV12-3 or TRBV12-4 to TRBJ2-3; TRBD2 matches 10 bases. The CDR3 is 13 residues long. The CDR3 loop is CASSRTSGDAQYF. The CDR3 DNA sequence: TGTGCCAGCAGCAGGACTAGCGGAGATGCGCAGTATTTT.

The CDR3 DNA follows: TGTGCCAGCAGCCAAGATCCTAGGCCTGAGGGCTACTATGGCTACACCTTC. It codes for CASSQDPRPEGYYGYTF. The rearrangement links TRBV4-2 to TRBJ1-2; D is unclear. The ends were cut back, 0 bases at V and 3 bases at J, with 17 bases in the middle. Germline CDR1 is LGHNA and CDR2 is YNFKEQ. This CDR3 is built from 17 residues.

This clonotype appeared a single time. The junction departs from germline at one end; a sequencing error may be responsible. The chain couples TRBV20-1 to TRBJ1-1, with 10 bases that match TRBD1. The CDR3 covers 18 residues. CDR1 is DFQATT and CDR2 is SNEGSKA in the germline V gene (reference sequence). The CDR3: CGARALMTGGCFNTEAFF. CDR3 sequence (DNA): TGCGGTGCTAGAGCCCTAATGACAGGGGGCTGCTTTAACACTGAAGCTTTCTTT.

V gene TRBV20-1 combines with J gene TRBJ2-7, with D perhaps matching TRBD2 (6 bases). The J call is uncertain, as TRBJ2-4 better fits the DNA end. Germline loops: CDR1 DFQATT, CDR2 SNEGSKA (reference sequence). This CDR3 has 17 amino acids. CDR3 DNA sequence: TGCAGTGCTAGAGATGGTCTTAGCGGCCTAGCCAAAAACATTCAGTACTTC. Translation gives CSARDGLSGLAKNIQYF.

The rearrangement links TRBV24-1 to TRBJ2-5, with a weak D call TRBD2 (6 bases). In germline, CDR1 is KGHDR, CDR2 SFDVKD. Between the trimmed V and J ends, which lost 9 bases and 2 bases, there was a span of 15 bases. The CDR3 sequence is 14 residues long. Written as DNA, the CDR3 is TGTGCCACCTCGGCGGCGGGACCTCAAGAGACCCAGTACTTC. Protein product: CATSAAGPQETQYF.

This sequence joins TRBV7-2 and TRBJ1-6; tentatively, D is TRBD1 (6 bases). The CDR3 runs to 14 residues. Between the trimmed V and J ends, which lost 5 bases and 6 bases, there was a span of 11 bases. CDR1 is SGHTA, CDR2 FQGNSA, per germline. CDR3 DNA sequence: TGTGCCAGCAGCCCACAGGGTCGTAATTCACCCCTCCACTTT. As protein: CASSPQGRNSPLHF.

This clonotype has ten or more counts. The chain carries TRBV27 and TRBJ2-7; TRBD2 agrees at 8 bases. Germline loops: CDR1 MNHEY, CDR2 SMNVEV (reference sequence). The CDR3 has 15 residues. The J segment lost 0 bases and the V segment lost 3 bases, leaving 4 bases of the junction unmatched. The CDR3 reads CASSLVSGASYEQYF. The CDR3 nucleotides read TGTGCCAGCAGTTTGGTTAGCGGGGCCTCCTACGAGCAGTACTTC.

This clonotype came up a few times. The chain links TRBV7-2 to TRBJ2-1; 9 bases fit TRBD2. CDR1 is SGHTA and CDR2 is FQGNSA in the germline V gene. The CDR3 runs to 15 residues. Trimming cost V 5 bases and J 8 bases; bases outside gene matches: 10. The CDR3 loop is CASSPTRGLAYEQFF. In nucleotides, the CDR3 is TGTGCCAGCAGCCCGACGCGGGGACTAGCATATGAGCAGTTCTTC. The full variable domain, in which reference TRBV7-2 and TRBJ2-1 provide the parts outside the CDR3, is GAGVSQSPSNKVTEKGKDVELRCDPISGHTALYWYRQSLGQGLEFLIYFQGNSAPDKSGLPSDRFSAERTGGSVSTLTIQRTQQEDSAVYLCASSPTRGLAYEQFFGPGTRLTVL.

The chain links TRBV28 to TRBJ1-4, with D hard to call. V lost 3 bases, J lost 7 bases, and 12 bases lay in between. CDR1 is MDHEN, CDR2 SYDVKM, per germline. This CDR3 contains 14 residues. The CDR3 reads CASSFGSLGEKLFF. The CDR3 DNA reads as TGTGCCAGCAGTTTCGGGAGTCTTGGTGAAAAACTGTTTTTT.

About this clonotype: This may stem from a read error, because a much larger clone lies one nucleotide away. This rearrangement joins TRBV5-1 to TRBJ2-4, with D perhaps TRBD1 (6 bases). The DNA end favors TRBJ2-7, so the J call may be wrong. This CDR3 spans 15 amino acids. CDR1 is SGHRS, CDR2 YFSETQ, per germline. CDR3 nucleotide sequence: TGCGCCAGCAGCTTGGAGCCGGACAGATCCTACGAGCAGTACTTC. It encodes CASSLEPDRSYEQYF.

V usage is TRBV6-2 or TRBV6-3 and J usage is TRBJ2-5; D ambiguous. With 5 bases removed from V and 5 bases from J, the gap between germline ends came to 6 bases. The CDR3 sequence is 11 residues long. Germline lookup yields CDR1 MNHEY and CDR2 SVGEGT. CDR3 sequence reads: CASSTLETQYF. The CDR3 region has the DNA TGTGCCAGCAGTACTCTGGAGACCCAGTACTTC.

The rearrangement uses TRBV15 and TRBJ2-7; 9 bases match TRBD1. The CDR3 has 14 residues. Germline V gene sequence: CDR1 LNHNV, CDR2 YYDKDF (reference sequence). The trim removed 3 bases at V and 2 bases at J, leaving 2 bases unmatched. The CDR3 here is CATSRGQGPYEQYF. As DNA, the CDR3 is TGTGCCACCAGCAGGGGACAGGGCCCCTACGAGCAGTACTTC. Using reference TRBV15 and TRBJ2-7 for the parts outside the CDR3, the full variable domain is DAMVIQNPRYQVTQFGKPVTLSCSQTLNHNVMYWYQQKSSQAPKLLFHYYDKDFNNEADTPDNFQSRRPNTSFCFLDIRSPGLGDTAMYLCATSRGQGPYEQYFGPGTRLTVT.